Described below is a single TCR beta chain sequence and its context. Its antigen is unknown. This record belongs to a study of CD4 T cells in relation to SARS-CoV-2 and coronaviruses. For the study at large: A couple of subjects were Hispanic; patients were 8 males and a handful of females. Broader study findings: No donor gave both pre-pandemic and post-infection samples. In around 67% of donors, memory CD4+ clonotypes crossrecognized SARS-CoV-2 and at least one common cold coronavirus spike.

Trimming took 6 bases from V and 7 from J; bases not matched to a gene: 12. This CDR3 has 15 residues. Germline V gene data show CDR1 as MNHEY and CDR2 as SVGEGT. Naive and memory CD4+ T cell DNA was deep-sequenced without culture. Sequencing used immunoSEQ multiplex PCR; TCRdb keeps in-frame clones, though not all of them. The sample holds 30,000 to 45,000 clones, around nine tenths seen once. Sequencing was done on a sample of memory CD4+ T cells from PBMCs. The receptor was derived from an adult with COVID-19. The gene calls are TRBV6-2 or TRBV6-3 and TRBJ2-7; 10 bases are shared with TRBD2. The CDR3 coding sequence is TGTGCCAGCAGCTCCCCCAGCGGGGGGGCGGTTGAGCAGTACTTC. It codes for CASSSPSGGAVEQYF.